The 21 T cell receptor beta chains below come from one sample, sequenced in a study of Ad26.COV2.S vaccination and SARS-CoV-2 variants (dated by TCRdb to the early 2020s). The library was prepared using the immunoSEQ multiplex PCR assay. TCRdb's version of the immuneACCESS table is confined to in-frame rearrangements and falls short of the full clone set. An unresolved V gene accounts for under half of the shortfall where checked; the remainder is of unknown origin. The sample table contains 300,000 to 500,000 clones; only one count was recorded for 75% to 90% of them. The ten largest clones represent more than 3% of the sample. The label giving this sample's treatment or condition can be read as: about 20 received Ad26.COV2.S at low or high dose, single or two shots; about 5 received placebo; per-sample allocation not given. For vaccine and placebo recipients, the sequenced repertoires came from samples collected on day 63 after the first injection.

Source: peripheral blood, taken in a trial of Ad26.COV2.S vaccine versus placebo. The receptors come from a person between 18 and 65 years old who received the Ad26.COV2.S COVID-19 vaccine or a placebo.

The CDR3 reads CAWKGARAFF. CDR3 bases: TGTGCCTGGAAGGGGGCAAGGGCTTTCTTT. This chain connects TRBV30 to TRBJ1-1; 7 bases fit TRBD1. The CDR3 consists of 10 residues. Germline-derived CDR1 and CDR2 are GTSNPN and SVGIG (reference sequence). With 4 bases clipped from V and 11 bases from J, the junction kept 4 bases outside the gene matches.

CDR3 coding DNA: TGTGCCAGCAGTTGGACGGCATCAAAAGCTGGAAACACCATATATTTT. Translated, it gives CASSWTASKAGNTIYF. This chain joins TRBV6-5 and TRBJ1-3, with D hard to call. The CDR3 covers 16 residues. Germline loops: CDR1 MNHEY, CDR2 SVGAGI. The V gene lost 4 bases and the J gene lost 2 bases, with 15 bases spanning the gap.

In this sample, this clone turned up once. This chain links TRBV5-4 with TRBJ1-2; 8 nucleotides align to TRBD1. Germline assignment: CDR1 SGHNT and CDR2 YYREEE (reference sequence). Trimming at V came to 4 bases and at J to 5 bases, leaving 7 bases not matched to a gene. CDR3 length: 14 amino acids. The DNA of the CDR3 is TGTGCCAGCAGCCCGGGACAGGTCGATTATGGCTACACCTTC. As protein: CASSPGQVDYGYTF. The full variable domain, in which reference TRBV5-4 and TRBJ1-2 provide the parts outside the CDR3, is ETGVTQSPTHLIKTRGQQVTLRCSSQSGHNTVSWYQQALGQGPQFIFQYYREEENGRGNFPPRFSGLQFPNYSSELNVNALELDDSALYLCASSPGQVDYGYTFGSGTRLTVV.

The rearrangement uses TRBV6-5 and TRBJ2-3, with a weak D call TRBD2 (5 bases). Germline V gene lookup returns CDR1 MNHEY and CDR2 SVGAGI. Between the trimmed V and J ends, which lost 10 bases and 0 bases, there was a span of 14 bases. There are 14 residues in the CDR3. This chain's CDR3 is CAISGPGSTDTQYF. The CDR3 DNA follows: TGTGCCATCAGCGGACCTGGGAGCACAGATACGCAGTATTTT.

The J gene is TRBJ2-7, the V gene TRBV11-2; tentative D call: TRBD2 (6 bases). Germline V gene data show CDR1 as SGHAT and CDR2 as FQNNGV. V lost 5 bases and J 6 bases, leaving 17 bases between the germline ends. CDR3 length: 14 residues. The CDR3 region has the DNA TGTGCCAGCAGCCCAACTCGGGGAGGTCGCGAGCAGTACTTC. It yields the protein CASSPTRGGREQYF.

This clone was counted a single time. The V gene is TRBV7-6, the J gene TRBJ2-2; D possibly corresponds to TRBD2 (6 bases). V was clipped by 3 bases and J by 5 bases, with 13 bases between them. The CDR3 covers 15 residues. CDR1 and CDR2 from the germline V gene are SGHVS and FNYEAQ. CDR3 sequence: CASSLSAAGTGELFF. For the CDR3, the DNA is TGTGCCAGCAGCTTGTCGGCTGCGGGAACCGGGGAGCTGTTTTTT.

The V gene is TRBV3-1 (or the pseudogene TRBV3-2), the J gene TRBJ2-3; 13 nucleotides agree with TRBD2. After removal of 3 bases from V and 2 bases from J, the junction contained 11 bases not matched to a gene. The CDR3 runs 19 residues. Germline values: CDR1 LGHDT, CDR2 YNNKEL (reference sequence). This CDR3 is CASSQDTSGLAGVTDTQYF. The CDR3 bases are TGTGCCAGCAGCCAGGACACCTCCGGACTAGCGGGGGTCACAGATACGCAGTATTTT.

The chain recombines TRBV2 with TRBJ2-4, with TRBD1 identical over 7 bases. Per germline, CDR1 SNHLY and CDR2 FYNNEI. CDR3 length: 13 residues. With 8 bases clipped from V and 1 base from J, the junction kept 2 bases outside the gene matches. CDR3 protein: CASSTGAKNIQYF. In DNA form, the CDR3 reads TGTGCCAGCTCGACAGGGGCCAAAAACATTCAGTACTTC.

The chain is built from TRBV7-9 and TRBJ1-6, with 7 bases aligning to TRBD1. The V gene end was trimmed by 5 bases and the J gene end by 9 bases; junction bases not matched to a gene: 7. The V gene's germline CDR1 is SEHNR and CDR2 FQNEAQ (reference sequence). This CDR3 contains 14 residues. CDR3 sequence: CASSPGTAGSPLHF. The CDR3 region has the DNA TGTGCCAGCAGCCCAGGGACAGCGGGTTCACCCCTCCACTTT.

This clone appeared once. As DNA, the CDR3 is TGTGCCAGCAGTTTGGGAGTGGGGGGGAACTATGGCTACACCTTC. Amino acid sequence: CASSLGVGGNYGYTF. V usage is TRBV27 and J usage is TRBJ1-2, with D perhaps matching TRBD1 (5 bases). From germline, CDR1 is MNHEY and CDR2 SMNVEV (reference sequence). Trimming removed 3 bases at V and 2 bases at J, with 13 bases between. The CDR3 has 15 amino acids.

The V gene is TRBV3-1 (or the pseudogene TRBV3-2), the J gene TRBJ1-4, with unresolved D. CDR3 size: 14 residues. The germline CDR1 and CDR2 sequences are LGHDT and YNNKEL (reference sequence). V was clipped by 1 base and J by 4 bases, with 7 bases between them. The CDR3 nucleotides are TGTGCCAGCAGCCAAGCAGGAAGTAATGAAAAACTGTTTTTT. Its translation is CASSQAGSNEKLFF.

This chain joins TRBV5-1 and TRBJ1-1; perhaps TRBD1 as D (6 bases). CDR3 length: 15 residues. Looked up from germline, CDR1 is SGHRS and CDR2 is YFSETQ. Deletions cut 0 bases from V and 0 bases from J, with 9 bases between. The CDR3 DNA reads TGCGCCAGCAGCTTGGCCGGGGACATGAACACTGAAGCTTTCTTT. This encodes CASSLAGDMNTEAFF.

The genes are TRBV10-3 and TRBJ1-4; 9 positions match TRBD1. Germline trimming cut 11 bases from V and 2 bases from J; bases unmatched to any gene: 6. The germline V gene has CDR1 ENHRY and CDR2 SYGVKD. This CDR3 spans 14 amino acids. The CDR3: CAFPGQGTNEKLFF. CDR3 bases: TGTGCCTTTCCTGGACAGGGGACTAATGAAAAACTGTTTTTT.

The rearrangement links TRBV5-1 to TRBJ2-5; D gene uncertain. Germline V lookup: CDR1 SGHRS, CDR2 YFSETQ. The V and J ends lost 0 bases and 0 bases respectively, with 9 bases between them. The CDR3 has 15 residues. CDR3 nucleotide sequence: TGCGCCAGCAGCTTGGGAGGTCCTTACCAAGAGACCCAGTACTTC. This encodes CASSLGGPYQETQYF.

The genes are TRBV6-2 or TRBV6-3 and TRBJ1-4; a weak D match, TRBD1 (6 bases). Trimming pared 6 bases from V and 0 bases from J, leaving 17 bases between. CDR1 is MNHEY, CDR2 SVGEGT, per germline. The CDR3 sequence is 17 residues long. This CDR3 is CASSPQGWRATNEKLFF. CDR3 DNA: TGTGCCAGCAGCCCTCAGGGGTGGCGAGCAACTAATGAAAAACTGTTTTTT.

J is TRBJ2-7 and V is TRBV12-3 or TRBV12-4; maybe TRBD2 (5 bases). CDR3 length equals 13 residues. Trimming removed 4 bases at V and 1 base at J, with 8 bases between. The CDR3 protein is CASSSTGSYEQYF. In DNA, the CDR3 is TGTGCCAGCAGTTCTACGGGATCCTACGAGCAGTACTTC.

The rearrangement links TRBV5-4 to TRBJ1-5, with D perhaps TRBD1 (5 bases). V lost 2 bases, J lost 10 bases, and 13 bases lay in between. Germline lookup yields CDR1 SGHNT and CDR2 YYREEE (reference sequence). The CDR3 is 13 residues long. The CDR3 spells CASSFGRDSPQHF. CDR3 DNA sequence: TGTGCCAGCAGCTTTGGTAGAGACAGCCCCCAGCATTTT.

There are a few counts of this clone. This chain joins TRBV7-9 and TRBJ2-3; 7 positions match TRBD1. Germline-derived CDR1 and CDR2 are SEHNR and FQNEAQ (reference sequence). The junction had 16 bases not matched to a gene; V was cut back by 2 bases and J by 5 bases. This CDR3 has 18 amino acids. The CDR3 sequence is CASSLMLYRDSVLDTQYF. In DNA, the CDR3 is TGTGCCAGCAGCTTAATGCTGTACCGGGACAGTGTGTTAGATACGCAGTATTTT.

The chain combines TRBV5-1 with TRBJ2-7, with TRBD1 matching over 8 bases. The length of the CDR3 is 15 residues. V shed 4 bases and J 4 bases; nucleotides not matched to a gene: 10. Germline lookup yields CDR1 SGHRS and CDR2 YFSETQ. This chain's CDR3 is CASSTRGQGAYEQYF. The CDR3 nucleotides are TGCGCCAGCAGCACCCGAGGGCAGGGGGCTTACGAGCAGTACTTC. The full variable domain, rest sourced from reference TRBV5-1 and TRBJ2-7, is KAGVTQTPRYLIKTRGQQVTLSCSPISGHRSVSWYQQTPGQGLQFLFEYFSETQRNKGNFPGRFSGRQFSNSRSEMNVSTLELGDSALYLCASSTRGQGAYEQYFGPGTRLTVT.

The table lists this clone with a few counts. The rearrangement links TRBV19 to TRBJ2-7, with no clear D. The CDR3 length is 14 residues. In germline, CDR1 is LNHDA, CDR2 SQIVND (reference sequence). Trimming pared 5 bases from V and 6 bases from J, leaving 17 bases between. In nucleotides, the CDR3 is TGTGCCAGTAGTGCCGGAGCGATTGATGGCGAGCAGTACTTC. Translated: CASSAGAIDGEQYF.

This clone has more than one count but fewer than ten. The J gene is TRBJ1-6, the V gene TRBV28; 7 nucleotides agree with TRBD1. This CDR3 is built from 17 residues. From germline, CDR1 is MDHEN and CDR2 SYDVKM. Germline trimming cut 3 bases from V and 0 bases from J; bases unmatched to any gene: 5. The CDR3 bases are TGTGCCAGCAGTTTGACAGGGAAGGTCTCCTATAATTCACCCCTCCACTTT. Its protein is CASSLTGKVSYNSPLHF.